Listed here are 24 T cell receptor beta chains from one sample, sequenced in a study of OX40 agonist ivuxolimab in advanced cancers. The method behind the library was the immunoSEQ multiplex PCR assay. In TCRdb, the immuneACCESS table is reduced to in-frame sequences with V and J assigned. These tables do not hold every clone; where another copy was compared, an unresolved V gene accounts for under half, and the others remain unexplained. For this sample the table gives about 49,000 clones, of which about 93% were detected only once. The ten largest clones capture more than 9.5% of the sample. This sample comprised CD4+ or CD8+ T cells sorted from blood, obtained in a trial of the OX40 agonist ivuxolimab. These receptors were obtained from an adult with an advanced solid tumor such as melanoma, head and neck, liver or kidney cancer.

Points on this clone: In the same sample, other DNA sequences code for this CDR3. The genes are TRBV5-6 and TRBJ2-7; D is ambiguous. The V end lost 4 bases, the J end lost 0 bases, and 11 bases lay between the germline ends. CDR1 and CDR2 from the germline V gene are SGHDT and YYEEEE. There are 14 residues in the CDR3. This CDR3 reads CASSPGPSSYEQYF. CDR3 sequence (DNA): TGTGCCAGCAGCCCCGGACCGAGCTCCTACGAGCAGTACTTC. Complete variable domain (other parts from reference TRBV5-6 and TRBJ2-7): DAGVTQSPTHLIKTRGQQVTLRCSPKSGHDTVSWYQQALGQGPQFIFQYYEEEERQRGNFPDRFSGHQFPNYSSELNVNALLLGDSALYLCASSPGPSSYEQYFGPGTRLTVT.

V is TRBV11-2 and J is TRBJ2-5; tentative D call: TRBD2 (7 bases). Trimming left V 1 base short and J 1 base short, with 10 bases between. This CDR3 is built from 15 residues. Germline CDR1 is SGHAT and CDR2 is FQNNGV. The CDR3 protein is CASSLVGGVQETQYF. The CDR3, as DNA: TGTGCCAGCAGCTTAGTAGGGGGGGTCCAAGAGACCCAGTACTTC.

The chain has TRBV6-1 and TRBJ2-6; weak D call: TRBD1 (5 bases). The germline V gene has CDR1 MNHNS and CDR2 SASEGT. V lost 3 bases and J lost 0, with 15 bases in between. This CDR3 has 18 amino acids. CDR3 loop: CASSEVTALVSGANVLTF. The CDR3 nucleotides are TGTGCCAGCAGTGAGGTGACAGCCCTAGTCTCTGGGGCCAACGTCCTGACTTTC.

This chain uses TRBV5-4 with TRBJ1-2; D unresolved. The V end lost 0 bases, the J end lost 0 bases, and 6 bases lay between the germline ends. Germline V gene lookup returns CDR1 SGHNT and CDR2 YYREEE (reference sequence). The CDR3 contains 14 residues. The CDR3 sequence: CASSLDPPNYGYTF. For the CDR3, the DNA is TGTGCCAGCAGCTTGGACCCTCCTAACTATGGCTACACCTTC.

The CDR3 loop is CASSQEGSGGRFSYEQYF. CDR3 DNA sequence: TGTGCCAGCAGCCAAGAGGGCAGCGGGGGAAGATTCTCCTACGAGCAGTACTTC. The rearrangement links TRBV4-2 to TRBJ2-7, with 8 bases lining up with TRBD2. CDR1 is LGHNA, CDR2 YNFKEQ, per germline. With 0 bases clipped from V and 0 bases from J, the junction kept 10 bases outside the gene matches. This CDR3 is built from 18 residues.

The gene calls are TRBV5-1 and TRBJ2-2; tentatively, D is TRBD1 or TRBD2 (5 bases each). The germline V gene encodes CDR1 SGHRS and CDR2 YFSETQ. V was trimmed by 4 bases and J by 4 bases, leaving 14 bases between them. This CDR3 has 15 residues. CDR3 loop: CASSNRDGSTGELFF. CDR3 in DNA: TGCGCCAGCAGCAACCGGGACGGAAGCACCGGGGAGCTGTTTTTT.

The chain links TRBV29-1 to TRBJ2-1, with 8 bases that match TRBD1. Trimming removed 0 bases from V and 8 bases from J; junction bases left unmatched: 6. Germline V gene lookup returns CDR1 SQVTM and CDR2 ANQGSEA. The CDR3 sequence is 14 residues long. This chain's CDR3 is CSVEDRDRRDEQFF. DNA of the CDR3: TGCAGCGTTGAAGATCGGGACAGGAGAGATGAGCAGTTCTTC.

The rearrangement links TRBV5-1 to TRBJ2-7; the match to TRBD2 covers 9 bases. Per germline, CDR1 SGHRS and CDR2 YFSETQ. Trimming cost V 0 bases and J 3 bases; bases outside gene matches: 19. The CDR3 has 20 residues. The CDR3 loop reads CASSLGAFSGRVRFGYEQYF. The CDR3 DNA reads as TGCGCCAGCAGCTTGGGAGCGTTTAGCGGGAGAGTTCGTTTTGGCTACGAGCAGTACTTC.

The chain couples TRBV2 to TRBJ1-2; possible D gene TRBD1, 5 bases. This CDR3 comprises 14 residues. The V end lost 7 bases, the J end lost 3 bases, and 15 bases lay between the germline ends. Germline V gives CDR1 SNHLY, CDR2 FYNNEI. The CDR3 loop is CASTPGQGDYGYTF. The CDR3 coding sequence is TGTGCCAGCACCCCTGGGCAGGGCGACTATGGCTACACCTTC. The whole variable domain, remainder taken from reference TRBV2 and TRBJ1-2, is EPEVTQTPSHQVTQMGQEVILRCVPISNHLYFYWYRQILGQKVEFLVSFYNNEISEKSEIFDDQFSVERPDGSNFTLKIRSTKLEDSAMYFCASTPGQGDYGYTFGSGTRLTVV.

This rearrangement joins TRBV13 to TRBJ2-1, with 7 bases that match TRBD1. Per the germline V gene, CDR1 is PRHDT and CDR2 is FYEKMQ (reference sequence). Trimming cost V 4 bases and J 7 bases; bases outside gene matches: 10. The CDR3 runs to 15 residues. CDR3: CASSSRGRKGNEQFF. The CDR3 coding sequence is TGTGCCAGCAGCTCTAGGGGGCGGAAGGGGAATGAGCAGTTCTTC.

The V call is TRBV9, the J call TRBJ2-7; 9 bases line up with TRBD2. CDR1 is SGDLS, CDR2 YYNGEE, per germline. CDR3 length: 15 amino acids. Losses at the gene ends were 0 bases for V and 4 bases for J; bases not matched to a gene: 5. The CDR3 region has the DNA TGTGCCAGCAGCGTAGGGGTAGCGGGAGCATACGAGCAGTACTTC. Translation gives CASSVGVAGAYEQYF.

As DNA, the CDR3 is TGTGCCAGCAGCCAAGCCTACATCAACGAGCAGTACTTC. It translates to CASSQAYINEQYF. V gene TRBV14 combines with J gene TRBJ2-7; D not resolved. The CDR3 sequence is 13 residues long. The V end lost 1 base, the J end lost 5 bases, and 9 bases lay between the germline ends. CDR1 and CDR2 from the germline V gene are SGHDN and FVKESK. Full variable domain (missing parts from reference TRBV14 and TRBJ2-7): EAGVTQFPSHSVIEKGQTVTLRCDPISGHDNLYWYRRVMGKEIKFLLHFVKESKQDESGMPNNRFLAERTGGTYSTLKVQPAELEDSGVYFCASSQAYINEQYFGPGTRLTVT.

This chain joins TRBV2 and TRBJ2-3; 12 positions agree with TRBD2. The CDR3 totals 16 residues. The V gene's germline CDR1 is SNHLY and CDR2 FYNNEI. Trimming removed 5 bases from V and 0 bases from J; junction bases left unmatched: 3. CDR3 nucleotide sequence: TGTGCCAGCAGTCGGACTAGCGGGACGAGCACAGATACGCAGTATTTT. Residues: CASSRTSGTSTDTQYF. Full variable domain (remainder filled in from reference TRBV2 and TRBJ2-3): EPEVTQTPSHQVTQMGQEVILRCVPISNHLYFYWYRQILGQKVEFLVSFYNNEISEKSEIFDDQFSVERPDGSNFTLKIRSTKLEDSAMYFCASSRTSGTSTDTQYFGPGTRLTVL.

This sequence joins TRBV28 and TRBJ2-1; 7 bases match TRBD2. J gave up 4 bases and V 5 bases, and 14 bases lay outside the gene matches. The CDR3 length is 17 residues. In germline, CDR1 is MDHEN, CDR2 SYDVKM. This CDR3 is CASSQTPLSREYNEQFF. CDR3 nucleotide sequence: TGTGCCAGCAGTCAAACACCATTATCGCGGGAGTACAATGAGCAGTTCTTC.

V gene TRBV4-3 combines with J gene TRBJ2-2, with 9 positions matching TRBD2. The CDR3 sequence is 20 residues long. The trim removed 3 bases at V and 5 bases at J, leaving 19 bases unmatched. Germline V CDR1 and CDR2: LGHNA, YSLEER. The CDR3 protein is CASSHIGGGVAGEKTGELFF. The CDR3 nucleotides read TGCGCCAGCAGCCACATCGGGGGAGGGGTAGCGGGAGAAAAAACCGGGGAGCTGTTTTTT.

The J gene is TRBJ1-4, the V gene TRBV5-1; D gene ambiguous. Germline values: CDR1 SGHRS, CDR2 YFSETQ. This CDR3 has 16 residues. Trimming took off 5 bases at V and 0 bases at J, with 14 bases between the two ends. The CDR3 is CASSSRPIATNEKLFF. The CDR3 DNA follows: TGCGCCAGCAGTTCCAGGCCGATCGCAACTAATGAAAAACTGTTTTTT.

The V gene is TRBV9, the J gene TRBJ1-5; D possibly corresponds to TRBD1 (6 bases). CDR3 length: 14 residues. Trimming pared 0 bases from V and 7 bases from J, leaving 11 bases between. Germline CDR1 is SGDLS and CDR2 is YYNGEE. Here the CDR3 reads CASSVEGGRQPQHF. As DNA, the CDR3 is TGTGCCAGCAGCGTAGAGGGGGGCAGGCAGCCCCAGCATTTT.

The chain combines TRBV9 with TRBJ1-4, with D unresolved. The germline V gene has CDR1 SGDLS and CDR2 YYNGEE. The CDR3 totals 14 residues. Trimming took 2 bases from V and 4 from J, leaving 9 bases between them. This CDR3 reads CASSVSGDNEKLFF. The CDR3 nucleotides read TGTGCCAGCAGCGTTTCCGGGGATAATGAAAAACTGTTTTTT. The full variable domain, with the rest looked up from reference TRBV9 and TRBJ1-4, is DSGVTQTPKHLITATGQRVTLRCSPRSGDLSVYWYQQSLDQGLQFLIQYYNGEERAKGNILERFSAQQFPDLHSELNLSSLELGDSALYFCASSVSGDNEKLFFGSGTQLSVL.

The chain joins TRBV7-3 to TRBJ2-1; D not resolved. The germline V and J ends were trimmed by 5 bases and 7 bases, with 12 bases remaining between them. The CDR3 has 13 residues. CDR1 is SGHTA and CDR2 is FQGTGA in the germline V gene. As DNA, the CDR3 is TGTGCCAGCAGCCCCCCCTATGGAAATGAGCAGTTCTTC. Its translation: CASSPPYGNEQFF.

This chain links TRBV9 with TRBJ2-1; TRBD2 matches at 11 bases. This CDR3 spans 17 amino acids. J was trimmed by 0 bases and V by 4 bases; bases with no gene match: 6. The germline V gene encodes CDR1 SGDLS and CDR2 YYNGEE. The CDR3 region is CASSNLAGGTSYNEQFF. The CDR3 nucleotides read TGTGCCAGCAGCAACCTAGCGGGAGGAACCTCCTACAATGAGCAGTTCTTC.

The chain recombines TRBV27 with TRBJ2-2; unclear D gene. Trimming cost V 6 bases and J 4 bases, with 12 bases left between them. The CDR3 sequence is 14 residues long. Per germline, CDR1 MNHEY and CDR2 SMNVEV (reference sequence). CDR3 in DNA: TGTGCCAGCAGCCTTACGACGGGCACCGGGGAGCTGTTTTTT. Translation gives CASSLTTGTGELFF.

V and J are TRBV13 and TRBJ2-5, with 9 positions matching TRBD1. The CDR3 covers 16 residues. Germline assignment: CDR1 PRHDT and CDR2 FYEKMQ (reference sequence). Trimming removed 5 bases from V and 4 bases from J; junction bases left unmatched: 11. CDR3: CASSEPGQGLGETQYF. The CDR3 region has the DNA TGTGCCAGCAGCGAGCCGGGACAGGGACTTGGAGAGACCCAGTACTTC.

This clone was counted once. CDR3: CASSSTQGFDEQYF. DNA for the CDR3: TGTGCCAGCAGCTCTACACAGGGGTTCGACGAGCAGTACTTC. The chain joins TRBV14 to TRBJ2-7; 7 nucleotides agree with TRBD1. Germline CDR1 and CDR2: SGHDN and FVKESK. V was clipped by 5 bases and J by 5 bases; unmatched bases: 9. This CDR3 has 14 amino acids.

This clone has just one count. This rearrangement joins TRBV6-1 to TRBJ2-7; D is unresolved. Germline V CDR1 and CDR2: MNHNS, SASEGT. CDR3 length equals 11 residues. The V end was cut by 1 base, the J end by 6 bases, with 4 bases between. The CDR3 DNA sequence: TGTGCCAGCAGTGAAGGGAGCGAGCAGTACTTC. This encodes CASSEGSEQYF.